Below are 10 T cell receptor beta chains sequenced from a single sample in a study of blood T cell repertoires in COVID-19. Generated by immunoSEQ multiplex PCR, the TCRdb table keeps only in-frame clones and is missing some. The repertoire holds over 200,000 clones, with around 83% as singletons. The sample consisted of peripheral blood. The receptors here all came from a man aged 40-50 years who had recovered from COVID-19.

This rearrangement joins TRBV6-5 to TRBJ1-2; 8 bases fit TRBD1. This CDR3 contains 13 residues. CDR1 MNHEY and CDR2 SVGAGI come from the germline V gene. J was trimmed by 5 bases and V by 10 bases; bases with no gene match: 9. In DNA, the CDR3 is TGTGCCACCTTACAGGGGGGTCGGTATGGCTACACCTTC. Translating gives CATLQGGRYGYTF.

Only a few counts were recorded for this clone. The chain links TRBV25-1 to TRBJ2-3, with 9 nucleotides matching TRBD1. CDR3 length equals 15 residues. V gave up 7 bases and J gave up 2 bases; unmatched junction bases: 7. The germline V gene has CDR1 MGHDK and CDR2 SYGVNS. The CDR3 DNA reads TGTGCCAGCATGGACAGGGGCCAATACACAGATACGCAGTATTTT. As protein: CASMDRGQYTDTQYF.

The chain links TRBV19 to TRBJ2-7, with 10 bases fitting TRBD1. This CDR3 is built from 15 residues. Looked up from germline, CDR1 is LNHDA and CDR2 is SQIVND (reference sequence). The V and J ends lost 5 bases and 2 bases, in that order; junction bases with no gene match: 6. The CDR3 coding sequence is TGTGCCAGTAGTGTATCCGGGACAGGGGCCTACGAGCAGTACTTC. Amino acid sequence: CASSVSGTGAYEQYF. Full variable domain (outside the CDR3, taken from reference TRBV19 and TRBJ2-7): DGGITQSPKYLFRKEGQNVTLSCEQNLNHDAMYWYRQDPGQGLRLIYYSQIVNDFQKGDIAEGYSVSREKKESFPLTVTSAQKNPTAFYLCASSVSGTGAYEQYFGPGTRLTVT.

The chain is built from TRBV10-1 and TRBJ2-3; the match to TRBD2 covers 7 bases. The trim removed 6 bases at V and 3 bases at J, leaving 0 bases unmatched. Germline V gene sequence: CDR1 WNHNN, CDR2 SYGVQD (reference sequence). CDR3 length: 12 residues. The CDR3 sequence is CASSGGTDTQYF. CDR3 coding DNA: TGCGCCAGCAGCGGGGGGACAGATACGCAGTATTTT.

The chain couples TRBV7-2 to TRBJ2-2, with TRBD2 matching 8 bases. The CDR3 has 16 residues. The J segment lost 4 bases and the V segment lost 2 bases, leaving 6 bases of the junction unmatched. In germline, CDR1 is SGHTA, CDR2 FQGNSA. The CDR3 spells CASSLSRGGLTGELFF. The CDR3 bases are TGTGCCAGCAGCTTATCCCGCGGGGGGCTCACCGGGGAGCTGTTTTTT.

The chain joins TRBV7-9 to TRBJ2-3; 10 bases fit TRBD1. The CDR3 length is 15 residues. CDR1 and CDR2 (germline): SEHNR, FQNEAQ (reference sequence). V lost 4 bases, J lost 2 bases, and 3 bases stayed unmatched. The CDR3 DNA reads as TGTGCCAGCAGCTGGGGGACAGGGGCCACAGATACGCAGTATTTT. Amino acids: CASSWGTGATDTQYF.

The chain couples TRBV5-6 to TRBJ1-1; TRBD1 might be the D (6 bases). Trimming took 0 bases from V and 0 from J, leaving 15 bases between them. The CDR3 covers 17 residues. The germline V gene encodes CDR1 SGHDT and CDR2 YYEEEE. The CDR3 nucleotides read TGTGCCAGCAGCTTGGTGGCAGGGGATTTACTGAACACTGAAGCTTTCTTT. Translated: CASSLVAGDLLNTEAFF.

J is TRBJ1-2 and V is TRBV9, with D unclear. This CDR3 comprises 16 residues. Germline-derived CDR1 and CDR2 are SGDLS and YYNGEE. V lost 0 bases and J 3 bases, leaving 15 bases between the germline ends. In nucleotides, the CDR3 is TGTGCCAGCAGCGTAGGACTCCTAGAAATCTACTATGGCTACACCTTC. It codes for CASSVGLLEIYYGYTF.

This chain connects TRBV11-3 to TRBJ1-2; possibly TRBD1 for D (6 bases). The CDR3 is 15 amino acids. V was trimmed by 4 bases and J by 2 bases, leaving 14 bases between them. Germline V lookup: CDR1 SGHNT, CDR2 YENEEA. The CDR3 bases are TGTGCCAGCAGCTCGGAGGGGGGGGCCAACTATGGCTACACCTTC. It specifies CASSSEGGANYGYTF.

The gene calls are TRBV19 and TRBJ2-2; D gene uncertain. Germline loops: CDR1 LNHDA, CDR2 SQIVND (reference sequence). The CDR3 covers 15 residues. Trimming stripped 5 bases from V and 0 bases from J, with 10 bases between. The CDR3 loop is CASSRGSSNTGELFF. The DNA of the CDR3 is TGTGCCAGTAGTCGAGGAAGTTCGAACACCGGGGAGCTGTTTTTT.